These T cell receptor beta chains were read from a single sample in a study of shared clonotypes between healthy human individuals. This table comes from immunoSEQ multiplex PCR, and its TCRdb copy is limited to in-frame clones, with some not included. The sample lists roughly 2.6 million clones, approximately 94% seen once, with around 0.15% in the top ten. Sequenced material: naive CD4+ T cells sorted from blood. These receptors all come from a man in his late teens or twenties in good health. CDR3s include the opening cysteine and the closing phenylalanine or tryptophan. Fields, in order: clone size, J gene, V gene, CDR3 length, D gene, CDR3 protein, CDR3 DNA. D genes are given only for firm matches. Not every row has a clone size; where given, it reads once, few, many or a size class.

- TRBJ2-1 TRBV11-2 13 TRBD2 CASSSGLVGEQFF TGTGCCAGCAGCTCGGGACTAGTCGGTGAGCAGTTCTTC
- TRBJ2-5 TRBV5-4 14 TRBD2 CASSFTSGQETQYF TGTGCCAGCAGCTTCACTAGCGGACAAGAGACCCAGTACTTC
- TRBJ2-5 TRBV6-1 13 - CASTGGYQETQYF TGTGCCAGCACGGGTGGGTACCAAGAGACCCAGTACTTC
- TRBJ1-1 TRBV6-6 11 TRBD1 CASITQGQAFF TGTGCCAGCATCACACAGGGGCAAGCTTTCTTT
once TRBJ1-5 TRBV5-1 17 - CASSLKDTGTIRQPQHF TGCGCCAGCAGCTTAAAAGACACCGGGACAATCCGCCAGCCCCAGCATTTT
- TRBJ2-3 TRBV10-3 14 - CAISEDTSTDTQYF TGTGCCATCAGTGAGGACACTAGCACAGATACGCAGTATTTT
- TRBJ2-7 TRBV11-1 13 TRBD1 CASSLTGSGEQYF TGTGCCAGCAGCCTGACAGGGAGCGGCGAGCAGTACTTC
- TRBJ1-2 TRBV7-9 14 - CASSTPAPNYGYTF TGTGCCAGCAGCACCCCGGCCCCCAACTATGGCTACACCTTC
- TRBJ2-7 TRBV19 13 TRBD2 CASSERGAHEQYF TGTGCCAGTAGTGAGCGGGGGGCCCACGAGCAGTACTTC
few TRBJ1-1 TRBV6-5 13 - CASRGPGVAEAFF TGTGCCAGCAGAGGCCCGGGAGTGGCTGAAGCTTTCTTT
- TRBJ2-7 TRBV11-2 15 TRBD2 CASSPRGTSGYEQYF TGTGCCAGCAGCCCTAGAGGGACTAGCGGCTACGAGCAGTACTTC
- TRBJ2-1 TRBV7-9 16 TRBD1 CASSLVGTGVYNEQFF TGTGCCAGCAGCTTAGTCGGGACAGGGGTTTACAATGAGCAGTTCTTC
- TRBJ2-2 TRBV4-1 17 - CASSQGRSRAYTGELFF TGCGCCAGCAGCCAAGGAAGGTCCCGGGCCTACACCGGGGAGCTGTTTTTT
- TRBJ2-5 TRBV6-5 16 TRBD2 CASSSPGTSFQETQYF TGTGCCAGCAGTTCACCGGGGACTAGCTTCCAAGAGACCCAGTACTTC
- TRBJ2-2 TRBV4-2 17 - CASSQERALGVIGELFF TGTGCCAGCAGCCAAGAGCGTGCACTAGGCGTTATCGGGGAGCTGTTTTTT
- TRBJ2-1 TRBV4-3 17 TRBD2 CASSQGGGLAGYNEQFF TGCGCCAGCAGCCAAGGGGGAGGACTAGCGGGTTACAATGAGCAGTTCTTC
- TRBJ1-5 TRBV29-1 18 TRBD1 CSAHPDRGQKSGNQPQHF TGCAGCGCCCATCCGGACAGGGGGCAAAAGTCAGGCAATCAGCCCCAGCATTTT
- TRBJ2-3 TRBV2 16 TRBD2 CASSERTSGSTDTQYF TGTGCCAGCAGTGAAAGAACTAGCGGGAGCACAGATACGCAGTATTTT
- TRBJ2-3 TRBV13 17 TRBD2 CASSSRLAGVSTDTQYF TGTGCCAGCAGCTCCCGACTAGCGGGGGTTAGCACAGATACGCAGTATTTT
- TRBJ2-3 TRBV7-2 16 TRBD2 CASSLDSSGSTDTQYF TGTGCCAGCAGCTTAGATTCTAGCGGGAGTACGGATACGCAGTATTTT
- TRBJ2-7 TRBV10-3 13 - CAISERTGFEQYF TGTGCCATCAGTGAGAGAACAGGATTTGAGCAGTACTTC
- TRBJ1-4 TRBV6-5 11 - CASRGGEKLFF TGTGCCAGCAGAGGGGGGGAAAAACTGTTTTTT
- TRBJ2-3 TRBV18 14 - CASSPGGGPDTQYF TGTGCCAGCTCCCCCGGAGGGGGGCCAGATACGCAGTATTTT
few TRBJ2-5 TRBV5-1 13 - CASRFGTKETQYF TGCGCCAGCAGATTTGGGACGAAAGAGACCCAGTACTTC
- TRBJ2-3 TRBV27 15 TRBD2 CASSSPRREGHTQYF TGTGCCAGCAGTTCTCCCCGGCGGGAGGGTCATACGCAGTATTTT
- TRBJ2-7 TRBV4-2 14 TRBD1 CASSQGQGLDEQYF TGTGCCAGCAGCCAAGGACAGGGGTTGGACGAGCAGTACTTC
- TRBJ2-7 TRBV6-5 15 TRBD1 CASSYTRDRDYEQYF TGTGCCAGCAGTTACACCCGGGACAGGGACTACGAGCAGTACTTC
- TRBJ2-5 TRBV6-6 13 - CASSYSVGETQYF TGTGCCAGCAGTTACTCGGTCGGAGAGACCCAGTACTTC
- TRBJ1-1 TRBV6-5 12 - CASRVGDTEAFF TGTGCCAGCAGGGTGGGGGACACTGAAGCTTTCTTT
- TRBJ2-3 TRBV11-2 15 - CASSPDGLSTDTQYF TGTGCCAGCAGCCCAGACGGACTAAGCACAGATACGCAGTATTTT
- TRBJ2-1 TRBV6-5 13 - CASSYLGGNEQFF TGTGCCAGCAGTTACTTAGGGGGCAATGAGCAGTTCTTC
- TRBJ1-6 TRBV10-3 15 - CAISESAGATSPLHF TGTGCCATCAGTGAGTCGGCAGGGGCCACTTCACCCCTCCACTTT
- TRBJ2-7 TRBV6-6 12 - CASCYRSYEQYF TGTGCCAGCTGTTATAGGAGCTACGAGCAGTACTTC
- TRBJ2-3 TRBV4-1 19 - CASSQEPHTTGVGTDTQYF TGCGCCAGCAGCCAAGAGCCCCACACGACGGGAGTGGGCACAGATACGCAGTATTTT
once TRBJ1-4 TRBV19 15 TRBD1 CASSMWGQNNEKLFF TGTGCCAGTAGCATGTGGGGACAGAATAATGAAAAACTGTTTTTT
- TRBJ2-3 TRBV5-1 14 TRBD1 CASSFGQGGDTQYF TGCGCCAGCAGCTTCGGACAGGGTGGGGATACGCAGTATTTT
few TRBJ1-2 TRBV2 14 - CASTGRTGAYGYTF TGTGCCAGCACGGGACGCACTGGGGCCTATGGCTACACCTTC
- TRBJ1-3 TRBV28 17 TRBD1 CASNLGAGGLSGNTIYF TGTGCCAGCAACCTGGGGGCAGGGGGGCTGTCTGGAAACACCATATATTTT
few TRBJ1-6 TRBV30 12 - CACTLDNSPLHF TGTGCCTGCACTTTGGATAATTCACCCCTCCACTTT
- TRBJ2-5 TRBV5-1 14 - CASSLAVNFKTQYF TGCGCCAGCAGCTTGGCCGTCAACTTCAAGACCCAGTACTTC
- TRBJ2-3 TRBV7-3 17 TRBD2 CASSWGPRTSSTDTQYF TGTGCCAGCAGCTGGGGGCCAAGGACTAGCAGCACAGATACGCAGTATTTT
- TRBJ1-5 TRBV10-3 16 TRBD1 CAISKQGAQGNQPQHF TGTGCCATCAGCAAACAGGGGGCTCAAGGCAATCAGCCCCAGCATTTT
- TRBJ2-3 TRBV2 15 TRBD1 CASSRDRATTDTQYF TGTGCCAGCAGTCGGGACAGGGCCACGACAGATACGCAGTATTTT
- TRBJ2-3 TRBV19 15 TRBD1 CASRSGQLHTDTQYF TGTGCCAGTAGATCGGGACAGCTCCACACAGATACGCAGTATTTT
- TRBJ2-7 TRBV28 15 TRBD1 CASRLPRGLSYEQYF TGTGCCAGCAGGCTACCCAGGGGGCTATCCTACGAGCAGTACTTC
- TRBJ2-7 TRBV6-5 15 - CASSYRRPGPYEQYF TGTGCCAGCAGTTACCGTCGTCCAGGGCCCTACGAGCAGTACTTC